The entry below gives a single TCR beta chain sequence along with its context. The target antigen is unknown. With a J-beta primer mix and a sample-barcoded 5' primer, a second PCR ran about 7 to 12 cycles. From the 5' RACE reads, TCRdb called clonotypes with MiXCR, one entry per CDR3 protein. The sample lists roughly 800,000 distinct CDR3 sequences; 20% to 25% were seen once. Total RNA amounts of at least 5 micrograms were extracted per sample. This entry is derived from a study of blood T cells in healthy people across ages. Study-level results: Leaving the PBMCs unsorted stopped any conclusive comparison of naive versus antigen-experienced cells.

J gave up 1 base and V 1 base, and 8 bases lay outside the gene matches. CDR1 is SGHTA, CDR2 FQGNSA, per germline. There are 17 residues in the CDR3. These data were likewise used in another study, on T cells of mothers and their children. That study reports: Samples were provided by three healthy Caucasian mothers and their six children.

The clonotype comes from a boy younger than 18 in good health. Sequenced input: blood. The chain links TRBV7-2 to TRBJ1-1, with TRBD1 identical over 8 bases. The chain's CDR3 is CASSLVPGQGKNTEAFF. The CDR3 bases are TGTGCCAGCAGCTTAGTGCCCGGACAGGGAAAGAACACTGAAGCTTTCTTT.